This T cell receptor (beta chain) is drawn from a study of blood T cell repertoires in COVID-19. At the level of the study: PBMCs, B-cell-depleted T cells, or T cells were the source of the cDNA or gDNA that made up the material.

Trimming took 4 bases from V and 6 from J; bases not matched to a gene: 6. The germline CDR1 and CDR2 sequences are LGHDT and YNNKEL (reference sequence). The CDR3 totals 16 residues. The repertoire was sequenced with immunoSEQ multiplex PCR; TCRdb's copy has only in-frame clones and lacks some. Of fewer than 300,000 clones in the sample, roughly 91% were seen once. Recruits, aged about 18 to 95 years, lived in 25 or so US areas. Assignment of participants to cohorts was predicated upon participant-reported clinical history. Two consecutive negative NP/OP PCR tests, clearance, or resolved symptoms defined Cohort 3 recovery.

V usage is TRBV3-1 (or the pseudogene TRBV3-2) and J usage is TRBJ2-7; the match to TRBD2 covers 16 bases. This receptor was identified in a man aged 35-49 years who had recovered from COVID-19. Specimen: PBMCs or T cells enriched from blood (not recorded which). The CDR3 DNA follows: TGTGCCAGCAGCCTCGGGACTAGCGGGGGGGCCGGCGAGCAGTACTTC. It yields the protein CASSLGTSGGAGEQYF.